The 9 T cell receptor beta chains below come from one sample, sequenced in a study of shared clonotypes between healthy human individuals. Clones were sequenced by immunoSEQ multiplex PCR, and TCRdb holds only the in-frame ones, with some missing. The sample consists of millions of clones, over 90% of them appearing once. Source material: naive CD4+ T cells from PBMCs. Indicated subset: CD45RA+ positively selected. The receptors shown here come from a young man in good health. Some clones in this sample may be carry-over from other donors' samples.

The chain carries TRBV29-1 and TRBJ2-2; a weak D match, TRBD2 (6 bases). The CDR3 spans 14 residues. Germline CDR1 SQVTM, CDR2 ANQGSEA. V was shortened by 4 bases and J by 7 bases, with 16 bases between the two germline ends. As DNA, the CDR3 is TGCAGCGTTGCCCAGGGATGGGGAGGCGGGGAGCTGTTTTTT. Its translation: CSVAQGWGGGELFF.

The CDR3 DNA sequence: TGTGCCAGCAGCCTTCGGGGGATCTACAATGAGCAGTTCTTC. Its translation: CASSLRGIYNEQFF. The chain employs TRBV7-3 and TRBJ2-1, with D tentatively TRBD2 (6 bases). Germline loops: CDR1 SGHTA, CDR2 FQGTGA. Trimming removed 5 bases from V and 3 bases from J, with 11 bases in between. The CDR3 contains 14 residues.

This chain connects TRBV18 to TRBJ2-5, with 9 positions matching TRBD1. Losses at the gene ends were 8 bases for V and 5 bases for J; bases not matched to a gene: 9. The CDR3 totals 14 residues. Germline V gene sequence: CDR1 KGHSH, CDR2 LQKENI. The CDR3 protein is CASHAGTGFETQYF. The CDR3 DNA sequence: TGTGCCAGCCATGCCGGGACAGGGTTTGAGACCCAGTACTTC.

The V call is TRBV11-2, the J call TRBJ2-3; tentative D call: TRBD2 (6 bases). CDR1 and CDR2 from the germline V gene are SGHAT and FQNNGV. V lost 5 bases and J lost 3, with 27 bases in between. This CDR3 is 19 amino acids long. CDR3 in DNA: TGTGCCAGCAGCCCGCTTTGGGGGGTTGCGGAGGGCCCGACAGATACGCAGTATTTT. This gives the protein CASSPLWGVAEGPTDTQYF.

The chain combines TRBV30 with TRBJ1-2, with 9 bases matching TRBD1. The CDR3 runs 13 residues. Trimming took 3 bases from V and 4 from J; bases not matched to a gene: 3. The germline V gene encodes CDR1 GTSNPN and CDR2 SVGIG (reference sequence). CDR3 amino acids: CAWRGQGPYGYTF. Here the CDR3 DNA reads TGTGCCTGGAGAGGACAGGGGCCCTATGGCTACACCTTC.

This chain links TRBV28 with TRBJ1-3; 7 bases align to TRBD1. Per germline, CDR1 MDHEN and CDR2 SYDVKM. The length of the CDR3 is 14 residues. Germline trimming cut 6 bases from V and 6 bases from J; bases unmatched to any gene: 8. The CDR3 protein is CASRTTGSENTIYF. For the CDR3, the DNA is TGTGCCAGCAGGACGACAGGGTCCGAAAACACCATATATTTT.

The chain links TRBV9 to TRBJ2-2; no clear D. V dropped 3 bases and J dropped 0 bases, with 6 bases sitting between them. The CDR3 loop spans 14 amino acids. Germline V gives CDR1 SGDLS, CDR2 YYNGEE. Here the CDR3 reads CASSGISNTGELFF. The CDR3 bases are TGTGCCAGCAGCGGGATTTCGAACACCGGGGAGCTGTTTTTT. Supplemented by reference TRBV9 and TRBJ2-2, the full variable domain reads DSGVTQTPKHLITATGQRVTLRCSPRSGDLSVYWYQQSLDQGLQFLIQYYNGEERAKGNILERFSAQQFPDLHSELNLSSLELGDSALYFCASSGISNTGELFFGEGSRLTVL.

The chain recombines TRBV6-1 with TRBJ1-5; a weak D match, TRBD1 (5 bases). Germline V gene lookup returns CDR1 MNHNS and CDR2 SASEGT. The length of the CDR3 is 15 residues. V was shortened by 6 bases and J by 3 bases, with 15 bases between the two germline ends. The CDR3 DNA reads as TGTGCCAGCAGCGATGTACCCGGGGCCAATCAGCCCCAGCATTTT. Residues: CASSDVPGANQPQHF.

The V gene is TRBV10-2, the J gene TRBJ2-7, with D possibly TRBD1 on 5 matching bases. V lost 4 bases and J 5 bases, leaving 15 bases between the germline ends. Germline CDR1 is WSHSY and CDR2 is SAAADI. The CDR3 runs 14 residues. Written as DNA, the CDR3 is TGCGCCAGCAGTGGGCAGGGCAGGTCCGACGAGCAGTACTTC. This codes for CASSGQGRSDEQYF.